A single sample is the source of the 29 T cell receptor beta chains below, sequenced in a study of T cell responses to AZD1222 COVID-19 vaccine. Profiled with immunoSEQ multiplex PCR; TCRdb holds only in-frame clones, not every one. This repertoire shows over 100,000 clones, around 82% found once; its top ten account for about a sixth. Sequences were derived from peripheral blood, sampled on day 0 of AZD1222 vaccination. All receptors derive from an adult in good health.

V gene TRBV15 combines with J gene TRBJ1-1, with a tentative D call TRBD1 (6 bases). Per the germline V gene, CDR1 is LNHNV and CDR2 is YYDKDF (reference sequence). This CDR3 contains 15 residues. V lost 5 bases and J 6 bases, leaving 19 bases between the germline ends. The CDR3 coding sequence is TGTGCCACCAGCCCCAGGCAGGGGAGTTACGCTGAAGCTTTCTTT. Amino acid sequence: CATSPRQGSYAEAFF.

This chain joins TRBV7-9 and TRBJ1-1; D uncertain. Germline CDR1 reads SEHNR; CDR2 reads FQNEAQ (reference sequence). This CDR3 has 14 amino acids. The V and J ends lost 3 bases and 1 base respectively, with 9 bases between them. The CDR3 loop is CASSFGQENTEAFF. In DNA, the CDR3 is TGTGCCAGCAGCTTTGGCCAAGAGAACACTGAAGCTTTCTTT.

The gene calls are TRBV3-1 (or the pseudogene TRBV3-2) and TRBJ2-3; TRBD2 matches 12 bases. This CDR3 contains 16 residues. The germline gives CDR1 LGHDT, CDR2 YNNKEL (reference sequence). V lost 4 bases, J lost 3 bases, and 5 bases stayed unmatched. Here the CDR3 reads CASSPLAGGWTDTQYF. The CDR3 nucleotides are TGTGCCAGCAGCCCACTAGCGGGAGGATGGACAGATACGCAGTATTTT.

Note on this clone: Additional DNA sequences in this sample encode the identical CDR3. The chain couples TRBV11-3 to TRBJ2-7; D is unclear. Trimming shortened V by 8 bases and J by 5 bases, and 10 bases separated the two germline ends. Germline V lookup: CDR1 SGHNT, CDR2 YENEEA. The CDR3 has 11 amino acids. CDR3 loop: CASSLWDEQYF. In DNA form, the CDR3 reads TGTGCCAGCTCCCTCTGGGACGAGCAGTACTTC.

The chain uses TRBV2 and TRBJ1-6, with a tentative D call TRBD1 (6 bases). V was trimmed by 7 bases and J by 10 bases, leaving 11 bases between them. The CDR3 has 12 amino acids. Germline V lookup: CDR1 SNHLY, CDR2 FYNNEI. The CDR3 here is CASTVGGSPLHF. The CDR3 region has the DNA TGTGCCAGCACGGTAGGGGGATCACCCCTCCACTTT.

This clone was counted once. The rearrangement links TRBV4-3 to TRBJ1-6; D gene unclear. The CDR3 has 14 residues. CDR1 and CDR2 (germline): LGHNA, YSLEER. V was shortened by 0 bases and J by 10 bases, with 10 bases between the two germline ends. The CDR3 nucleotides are TGCGCCAGCAGCCAAGAAGAGGGAGGGTCACCCCTCCACTTT. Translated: CASSQEEGGSPLHF.

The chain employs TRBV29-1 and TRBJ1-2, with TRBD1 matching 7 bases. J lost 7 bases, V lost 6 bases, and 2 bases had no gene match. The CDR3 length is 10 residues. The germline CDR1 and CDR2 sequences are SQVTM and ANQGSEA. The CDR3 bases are TGCAGCGTCGACAGGGCTGGCTACACCTTC. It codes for CSVDRAGYTF.

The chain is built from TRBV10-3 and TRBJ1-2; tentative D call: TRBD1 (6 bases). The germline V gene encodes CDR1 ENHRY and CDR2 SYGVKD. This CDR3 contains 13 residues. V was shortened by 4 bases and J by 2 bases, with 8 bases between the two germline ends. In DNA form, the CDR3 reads TGTGCCATCAGTGGGACAGAGAACTATGGCTACACCTTC. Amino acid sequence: CAISGTENYGYTF.

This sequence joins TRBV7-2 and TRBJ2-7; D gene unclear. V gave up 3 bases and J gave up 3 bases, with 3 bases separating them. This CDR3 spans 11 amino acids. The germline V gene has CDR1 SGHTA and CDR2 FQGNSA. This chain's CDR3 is CASSFLYEQYF. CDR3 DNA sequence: TGTGCCAGCAGCTTCCTCTACGAGCAGTACTTC.

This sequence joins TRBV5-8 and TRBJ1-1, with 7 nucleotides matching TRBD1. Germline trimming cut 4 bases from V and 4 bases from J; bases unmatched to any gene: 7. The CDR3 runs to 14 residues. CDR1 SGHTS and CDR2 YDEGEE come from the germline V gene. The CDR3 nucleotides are TGTGCCAGCAGCCCGACAGGGCGTCCCACTGAAGCTTTCTTT. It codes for CASSPTGRPTEAFF.

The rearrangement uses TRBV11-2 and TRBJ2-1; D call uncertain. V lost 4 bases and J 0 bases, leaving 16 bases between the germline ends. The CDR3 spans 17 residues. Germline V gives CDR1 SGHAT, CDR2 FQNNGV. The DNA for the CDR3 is TGTGCCAGCAGCTCTCTACGGGTTAGGAGCTCCTACAATGAGCAGTTCTTC. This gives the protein CASSSLRVRSSYNEQFF. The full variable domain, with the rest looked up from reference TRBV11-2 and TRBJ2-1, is EAGVAQSPRYKIIEKRQSVAFWCNPISGHATLYWYQQILGQGPKLLIQFQNNGVVDDSQLPKDRFSAERLKGVDSTLKIQPAKLEDSAVYLCASSSLRVRSSYNEQFFGPGTRLTVL.

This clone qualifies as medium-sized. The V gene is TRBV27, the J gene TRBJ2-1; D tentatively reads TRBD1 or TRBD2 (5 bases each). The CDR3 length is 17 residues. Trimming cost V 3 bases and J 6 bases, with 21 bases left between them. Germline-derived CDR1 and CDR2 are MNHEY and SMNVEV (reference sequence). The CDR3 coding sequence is TGTGCCAGCAGTTTGCCCTCCGGGACCAGAGGGCTCAATGAGCAGTTCTTC. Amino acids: CASSLPSGTRGLNEQFF.

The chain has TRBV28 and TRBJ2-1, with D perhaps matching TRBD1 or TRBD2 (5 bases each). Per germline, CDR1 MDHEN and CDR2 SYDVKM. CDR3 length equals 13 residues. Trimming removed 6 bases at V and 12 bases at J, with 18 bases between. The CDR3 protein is CASSPSGTAAQFF. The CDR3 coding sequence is TGTGCCAGCAGCCCCTCCGGGACCGCGGCGCAGTTCTTC.

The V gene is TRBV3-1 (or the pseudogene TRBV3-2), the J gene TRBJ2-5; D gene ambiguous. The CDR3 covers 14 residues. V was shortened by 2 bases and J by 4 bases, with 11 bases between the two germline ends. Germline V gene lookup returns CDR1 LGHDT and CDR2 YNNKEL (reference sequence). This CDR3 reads CASSQSPYGETQYF. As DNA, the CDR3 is TGTGCCAGCAGCCAATCACCTTACGGAGAGACCCAGTACTTC.

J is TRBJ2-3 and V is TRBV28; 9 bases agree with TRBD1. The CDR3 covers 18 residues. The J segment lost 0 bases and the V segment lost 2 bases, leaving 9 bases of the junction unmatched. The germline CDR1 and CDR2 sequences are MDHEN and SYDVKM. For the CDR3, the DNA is TGTGCCAGCAGTTTAGGCCTCGGGACAGGGCCTAGCACAGATACGCAGTATTTT. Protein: CASSLGLGTGPSTDTQYF.

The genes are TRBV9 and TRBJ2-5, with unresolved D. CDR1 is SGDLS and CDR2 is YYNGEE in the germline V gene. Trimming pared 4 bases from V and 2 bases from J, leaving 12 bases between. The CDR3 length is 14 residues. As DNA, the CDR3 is TGTGCCAGCAGCACGACTCAGGCTCAAGAGACCCAGTACTTC. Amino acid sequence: CASSTTQAQETQYF.

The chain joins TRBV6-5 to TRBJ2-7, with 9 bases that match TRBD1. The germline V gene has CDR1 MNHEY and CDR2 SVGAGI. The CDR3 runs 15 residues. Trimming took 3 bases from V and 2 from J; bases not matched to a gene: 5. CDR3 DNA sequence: TGTGCCAGCAGTTATTCGGGACAGGGAACCTACGAGCAGTACTTC. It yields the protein CASSYSGQGTYEQYF.

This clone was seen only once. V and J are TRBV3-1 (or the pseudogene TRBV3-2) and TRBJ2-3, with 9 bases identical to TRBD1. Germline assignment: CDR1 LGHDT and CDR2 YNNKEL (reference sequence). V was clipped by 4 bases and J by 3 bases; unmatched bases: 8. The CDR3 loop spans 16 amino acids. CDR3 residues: CASSLRDRVWTDTQYF. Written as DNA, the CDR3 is TGTGCCAGCAGCCTCCGGGACAGGGTCTGGACAGATACGCAGTATTTT.

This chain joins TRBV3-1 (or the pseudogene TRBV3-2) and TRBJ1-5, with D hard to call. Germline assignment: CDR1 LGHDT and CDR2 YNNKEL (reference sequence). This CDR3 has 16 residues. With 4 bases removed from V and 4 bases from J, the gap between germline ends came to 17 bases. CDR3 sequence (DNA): TGTGCCAGCAGCCCTACCGACATAAGAGGAAATCAGCCCCAGCATTTT. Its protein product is CASSPTDIRGNQPQHF.

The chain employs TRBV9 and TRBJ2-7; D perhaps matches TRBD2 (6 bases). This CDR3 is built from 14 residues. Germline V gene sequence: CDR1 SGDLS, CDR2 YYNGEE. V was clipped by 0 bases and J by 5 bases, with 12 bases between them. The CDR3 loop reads CASSVAGAGNEQYF. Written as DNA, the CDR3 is TGTGCCAGCAGCGTAGCCGGGGCGGGGAACGAGCAGTACTTC. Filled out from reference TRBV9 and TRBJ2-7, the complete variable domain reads DSGVTQTPKHLITATGQRVTLRCSPRSGDLSVYWYQQSLDQGLQFLIQYYNGEERAKGNILERFSAQQFPDLHSELNLSSLELGDSALYFCASSVAGAGNEQYFGPGTRLTVT.

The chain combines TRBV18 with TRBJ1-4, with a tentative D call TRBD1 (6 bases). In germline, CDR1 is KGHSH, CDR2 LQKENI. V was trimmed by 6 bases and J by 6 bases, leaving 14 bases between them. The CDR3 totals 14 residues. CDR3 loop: CASSRLGADEKLFF. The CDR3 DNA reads TGTGCCAGCTCTCGGTTGGGGGCGGATGAAAAACTGTTTTTT.

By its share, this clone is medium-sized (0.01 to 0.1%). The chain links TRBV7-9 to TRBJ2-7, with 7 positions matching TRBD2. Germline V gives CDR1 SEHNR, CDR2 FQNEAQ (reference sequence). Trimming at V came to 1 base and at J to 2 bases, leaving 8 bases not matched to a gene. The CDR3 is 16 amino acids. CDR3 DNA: TGTGCCAGCAGCTTAGAAGGCGGGAGAAAACCCTACGAGCAGTACTTC. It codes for CASSLEGGRKPYEQYF.

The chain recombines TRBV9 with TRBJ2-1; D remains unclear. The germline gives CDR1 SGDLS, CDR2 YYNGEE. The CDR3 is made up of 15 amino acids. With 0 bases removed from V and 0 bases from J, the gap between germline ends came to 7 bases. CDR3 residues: CASSVELSSYNEQFF. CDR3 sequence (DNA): TGTGCCAGCAGCGTAGAATTAAGCTCCTACAATGAGCAGTTCTTC.

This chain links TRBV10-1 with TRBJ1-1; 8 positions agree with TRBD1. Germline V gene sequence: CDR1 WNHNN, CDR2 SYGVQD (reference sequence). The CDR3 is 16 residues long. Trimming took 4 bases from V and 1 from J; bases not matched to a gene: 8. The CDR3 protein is CASSGQYRGENTEAFF. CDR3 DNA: TGCGCCAGCAGTGGGCAATACAGGGGGGAGAACACTGAAGCTTTCTTT.

CDR3 loop: CASNGPNAGDGYTF. DNA of the CDR3: TGTGCCAGCAATGGGCCAAACGCAGGCGATGGCTACACCTTC. This chain joins TRBV25-1 and TRBJ1-2; D remains ambiguous. From germline, CDR1 is MGHDK and CDR2 SYGVNS. The CDR3 length is 14 residues. V shed 7 bases and J shed 6 bases, with 18 bases lying between them.

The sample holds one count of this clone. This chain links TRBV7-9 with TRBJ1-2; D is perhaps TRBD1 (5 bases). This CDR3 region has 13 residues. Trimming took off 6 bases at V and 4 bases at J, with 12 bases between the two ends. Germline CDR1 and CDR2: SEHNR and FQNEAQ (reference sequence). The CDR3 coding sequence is TGTGCCAGCAGTTCGGACACGGTCTATGGCTACACCTTC. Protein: CASSSDTVYGYTF. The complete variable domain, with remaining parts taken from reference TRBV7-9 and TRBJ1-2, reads DTGVSQNPRHKITKRGQNVTFRCDPISEHNRLYWYRQTLGQGPEFLTYFQNEAQLEKSRLLSDRFSAERPKGSFSTLEIQRTEQGDSAMYLCASSSDTVYGYTFGSGTRLTVV.

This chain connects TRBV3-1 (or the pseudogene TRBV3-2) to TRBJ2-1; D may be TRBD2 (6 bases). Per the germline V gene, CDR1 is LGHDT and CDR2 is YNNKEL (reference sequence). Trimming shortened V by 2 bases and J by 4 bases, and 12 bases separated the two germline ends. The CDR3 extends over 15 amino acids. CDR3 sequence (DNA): TGTGCCAGCAGCCAACCCGGTGGGGGGTACAATGAGCAGTTCTTC. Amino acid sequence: CASSQPGGGYNEQFF.

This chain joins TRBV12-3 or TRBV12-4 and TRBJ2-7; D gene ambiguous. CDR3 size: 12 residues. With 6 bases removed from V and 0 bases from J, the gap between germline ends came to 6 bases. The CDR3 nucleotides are TGTGCCAGCAGCCCCAGCTCCTACGAGCAGTACTTC. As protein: CASSPSSYEQYF.

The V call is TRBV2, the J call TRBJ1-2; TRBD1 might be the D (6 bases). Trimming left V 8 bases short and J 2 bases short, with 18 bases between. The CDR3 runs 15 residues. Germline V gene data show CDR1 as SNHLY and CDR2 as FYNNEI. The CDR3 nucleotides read TGTGCCAGCGGGTCGCAGGGGCCGATAAACTATGGCTACACCTTC. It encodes CASGSQGPINYGYTF.